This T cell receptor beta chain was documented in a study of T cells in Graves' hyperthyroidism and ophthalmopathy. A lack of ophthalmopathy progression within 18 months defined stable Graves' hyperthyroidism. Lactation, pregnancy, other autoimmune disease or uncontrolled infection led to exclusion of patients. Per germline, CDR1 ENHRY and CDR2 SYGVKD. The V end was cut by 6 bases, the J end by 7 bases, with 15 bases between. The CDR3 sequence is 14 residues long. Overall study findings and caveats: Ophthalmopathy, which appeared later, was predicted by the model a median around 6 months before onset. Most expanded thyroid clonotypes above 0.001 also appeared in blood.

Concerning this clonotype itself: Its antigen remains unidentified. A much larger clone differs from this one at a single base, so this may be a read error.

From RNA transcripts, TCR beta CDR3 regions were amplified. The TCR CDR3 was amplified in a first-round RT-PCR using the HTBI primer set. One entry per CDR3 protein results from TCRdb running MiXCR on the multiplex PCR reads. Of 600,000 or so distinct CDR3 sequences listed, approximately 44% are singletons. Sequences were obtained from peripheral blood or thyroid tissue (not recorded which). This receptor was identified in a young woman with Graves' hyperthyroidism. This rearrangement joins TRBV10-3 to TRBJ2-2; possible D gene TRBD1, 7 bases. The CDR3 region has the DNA TGTGCCATCAGCCGACAGGGAGGTGACGGGGAGCTGTTTTTT. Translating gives CAISRQGGDGELFF.